This is a list of T cell receptor beta chains from one sample in a study of blood T cell repertoires in COVID-19. Here immunoSEQ multiplex PCR was the method, and the copy in TCRdb shows in-frame clones only, minus some. The repertoire holds about 170,000 clones, with about 82% as singletons. Sequencing was done on a sample of peripheral blood. The receptors were sampled from a woman of 80 years or more with COVID-19, enrolled during active disease. The CDR3 runs from the conserved cysteine through the conserved F or W. Each record gives: CDR3 protein, V gene, D gene. D genes are given only for firm matches.

CASMGQTNSPLHF | TRBV2 | TRBD1
CASSIGVFGYTF | TRBV5-5 | .
CASSLTFVMTDNEKLFF | TRBV11-2 | .
CASSMERSTGNTIYF | TRBV19 | .
CASSQRGRPANTEAFF | TRBV3-1/TRBV3-2 | .
CASSWARTDTQYF | TRBV5-1 | .
CASSIIQQNGELFF | TRBV19 | .
CASIGTGGPGELFF | TRBV6-5 | TRBD1
CASTQVGLSNQPQHF | TRBV28 | .
CASSLDTYTQYF | TRBV6-5 | .
CASSFRAGSGTQYF | TRBV3-1/TRBV3-2 | .
CASSLTGDRSYEQYF | TRBV4-1 | TRBD1
CASSLVGTGDTEAFF | TRBV27 | TRBD1
CASSQRGPEQYF | TRBV14 | TRBD1
CASSESGGSSYTF | TRBV10-2 | .
CSASYLAGGSYEQYF | TRBV20-1 | TRBD2
CASSESGLGSYNEQFF | TRBV6-1 | TRBD2
CASSIGGQETQYF | TRBV5-6 | .
CASGPSGTAYNEQFF | TRBV7-9 | TRBD1
CASSLVPGMNTEAFF | TRBV5-1 | .
CASGRTYNEQFF | TRBV2 | .
CASSVSLDEQTQYF | TRBV5-1 | .
CASSLTAYEQHF | TRBV28 | .
CASSSGKGPQHF | TRBV6-5 | .
CASSYYYEQYF | TRBV5-6 | .
CASASETQYF | TRBV12-5 | .
CASTGNRAVFF | TRBV28 | .
CASSFGSGQYF | TRBV28 | .
CASSLGGTGSGNTIYF | TRBV5-1 | TRBD1
CASSQEIMQGWSGETQYF | TRBV4-1 | .
CAIRNGTGLYEQYF | TRBV10-3 | TRBD1
CASRWSTENYGYTF | TRBV5-1 | .
CASSPRTSWGERENEQFF | TRBV3-1/TRBV3-2 | .
CASSDRGDQPQHF | TRBV6-4 | .
CASRRTGGVDGYTF | TRBV19 | TRBD1
CASGRGEGNSPLHF | TRBV2 | .
CASSQTGANEKLFF | TRBV23-1 | .
CASSPWTSGEYEQYF | TRBV7-9 | TRBD2
CASSSGLAGGREFDEQFF | TRBV19 | TRBD2
CASSFGQGNTIYF | TRBV12-3/TRBV12-4 | .
CASSSSGAPNYGYTF | TRBV6-5 | .
CASRDPDTEAFF | TRBV6-5 | .
CASRQGESTSEQFF | TRBV2 | TRBD1
CASTATGTYDEKLFF | TRBV5-1 | .
CASLHRGPNQPQHF | TRBV7-3 | TRBD1
CASSLVAGRNSPLHF | TRBV7-8 | .
CSVAPGGVSEQYF | TRBV29-1 | .
CASSPWEETNEKLFF | TRBV18 | .
CASFWGPATGELFF | TRBV5-1 | .
CASSPQGLKEAFF | TRBV18 | .
CASSPRDRGRADTQYF | TRBV7-3 | TRBD1
CASSQAGISNEKLFF | TRBV5-1 | .
CASRTRSQETQYF | TRBV19 | .